This record concerns one T cell receptor beta chain sequence. The antigen remains unidentified. The V end was cut by 1 base, the J end by 2 bases, with 10 bases between. Germline CDR1 is SGHVS and CDR2 is FQNEAQ. The length of the CDR3 is 15 residues. This sample is drawn from a study of a mutant IDH1 vaccine in newly diagnosed glioma. At the level of the study: The start of vaccination came 4-6 weeks after radiotherapy alone, or with temozolomide cycles.

Sample time point: week 23, last vaccination. In the vaccine, a single dose held 300 ug of the mutant IDH1 20-mer peptide, along with topical imiquimod. The table came from immunoSEQ multiplex PCR; TCRdb's copy has only in-frame clones and leaves some out. Among tens of thousands of clones listed, 85% to 90% were seen once. The sequence was collected from a man between 35 and 55 years old with glioma. The specimen comprised PBMCs, sampled from a glioma patient whose treatment included an IDH1 peptide vaccine. This chain connects TRBV7-8 to TRBJ2-3, with a tentative D call TRBD2 (6 bases). This CDR3 is CASSLGRTITDTQYF. The CDR3 DNA follows: TGTGCCAGCAGCTTAGGGCGGACTATCACAGATACGCAGTATTTT. The whole variable domain, filled in from reference TRBV7-8 and TRBJ2-3, reads GAGVSQSPRYKVAKRGQDVALRCDPISGHVSLFWYQQALGQGPEFLTYFQNEAQLDKSGLPSDRFFAERPEGSVSTLKIQRTQQEDSAVYLCASSLGRTITDTQYFGPGTRLTVL.